The next 24 T cell receptor beta chains were all read from a single sample in a study of blood T cell repertoires in COVID-19 (dated by TCRdb to the early 2020s). The protocol used for the library was the immunoSEQ multiplex PCR assay. TCRdb mirrors the immuneACCESS table, restricted to in-frame sequences. Some clones are absent from its copies; in checked studies, under half trace to an unresolved V gene, and the reason for the others is unknown. A total of about 45,000 clones appear in this sample, roughly 90% of them only once. Of the sample, 9.6% falls within the top ten clones. The sample consisted of peripheral blood. Source of these receptors: a woman older than 75 with active COVID-19.

The chain recombines TRBV9 with TRBJ2-3, with unresolved D. The germline gives CDR1 SGDLS, CDR2 YYNGEE. This CDR3 is 15 amino acids long. Trimming took 4 bases from V and 3 from J, leaving 15 bases between them. The CDR3 coding sequence is TGTGCCAGCAGCTTCCCCTCGGGTGAAACAGATACGCAGTATTTT. Residues: CASSFPSGETDTQYF.

This clone has just one count. The CDR3 spells CASRAGQGNEKLFF. The CDR3 DNA reads as TGTGCCAGCAGGGCGGGACAGGGTAATGAAAAACTGTTTTTT. V is TRBV3-1 (or the pseudogene TRBV3-2) and J is TRBJ1-4, with 9 bases aligning to TRBD1. The CDR3 consists of 14 residues. Germline V gene sequence: CDR1 LGHDT, CDR2 YNNKEL (reference sequence). The V and J ends lost 6 bases and 4 bases, in that order; junction bases with no gene match: 3.

The chain joins TRBV5-1 to TRBJ2-3; 9 bases match TRBD1. The J segment lost 5 bases and the V segment lost 2 bases, leaving 9 bases of the junction unmatched. Germline V gives CDR1 SGHRS, CDR2 YFSETQ. The CDR3 is made up of 16 amino acids. In DNA form, the CDR3 reads TGCGCCAGCAGCTTCACCGGGACAGGGTTCGGAGATACGCAGTATTTT. This gives the protein CASSFTGTGFGDTQYF.

The chain links TRBV6-5 to TRBJ1-6; possible D gene TRBD1, 6 bases. This CDR3 region has 15 residues. Looked up from germline, CDR1 is MNHEY and CDR2 is SVGAGI. Trimming took off 4 bases at V and 7 bases at J, with 14 bases between the two ends. The CDR3 region is CASSSTQGRNSPLHF. For the CDR3, the DNA is TGTGCCAGCAGTTCGACACAGGGTAGGAATTCACCCCTCCACTTT.

The rearrangement joins TRBV6-2 or TRBV6-3 to TRBJ2-7; the D gene is possibly TRBD1 (6 bases). The CDR3 has 13 residues. Trimming removed 1 base from V and 4 bases from J, with 8 bases in between. Germline loops: CDR1 MNHEY, CDR2 SVGEGT. As DNA, the CDR3 is TGTGCCAGCAGTTACTTGGGGGCTTACGAGCAGTACTTC. As protein: CASSYLGAYEQYF.

This chain joins TRBV12-5 and TRBJ1-1; D is possibly TRBD1 (6 bases). Trimming removed 2 bases at V and 1 base at J, with 8 bases between. Per the germline V gene, CDR1 is LGHNT and CDR2 is FRNRAP. The CDR3 consists of 14 residues. The CDR3 bases are TGTGCTAGTGGTTTGACAGGGTCGAACACTGAAGCTTTCTTT. This gives the protein CASGLTGSNTEAFF.

This clone is labeled medium-sized. V gene TRBV3-1 (or the pseudogene TRBV3-2) combines with J gene TRBJ1-6, with unresolved D. Germline loops: CDR1 LGHDT, CDR2 YNNKEL (reference sequence). Trimming pared 0 bases from V and 9 bases from J, leaving 9 bases between. The CDR3 extends over 14 amino acids. CDR3 region: CASSQDTSSSPLHF. CDR3 nucleotides: TGTGCCAGCAGCCAAGATACTTCGAGTTCACCCCTCCACTTT.

This clone was picked up one time. In DNA, the CDR3 is TGCGCCAGCAGCTTTACGACAGAAGCTGAAGCTTTCTTT. Its translation: CASSFTTEAEAFF. This sequence joins TRBV5-1 and TRBJ1-1, with a possible D match to TRBD1 (5 bases). The CDR3 extends over 13 amino acids. The germline V gene has CDR1 SGHRS and CDR2 YFSETQ. V lost 2 bases, J lost 6 bases, and 11 bases lay in between.

This clone was seen a single time. The genes are TRBV18 and TRBJ2-7, with D possibly matching TRBD2 (5 bases). Germline V lookup: CDR1 KGHSH, CDR2 LQKENI. This CDR3 contains 12 residues. V dropped 2 bases and J dropped 7 bases, with 9 bases sitting between them. CDR3 bases: TGTGCCAGCTCACCAACGGAGGAGGAGCAGTACTTC. Translation gives CASSPTEEEQYF.

V is TRBV6-5 and J is TRBJ2-1; TRBD2 agrees at 7 bases. This CDR3 has 15 residues. V gave up 2 bases and J gave up 0 bases; unmatched junction bases: 1. From germline, CDR1 is MNHEY and CDR2 SVGAGI. The CDR3 region has the DNA TGTGCCAGCAGTTACGGGGGGGGCTCCTACAATGAGCAGTTCTTC. Residues: CASSYGGGSYNEQFF.

The rearrangement joins TRBV28 to TRBJ2-3; D is undetermined. This CDR3 has 13 residues. CDR1 and CDR2 from the germline V gene are MDHEN and SYDVKM. Trimming pared 6 bases from V and 1 base from J, leaving 8 bases between. CDR3 residues: CASSTPGTDTQYF. The CDR3 DNA is TGTGCCAGCAGCACTCCGGGCACAGATACGCAGTATTTT.

This chain uses TRBV18 with TRBJ2-7; 8 positions agree with TRBD1. Germline-derived CDR1 and CDR2 are KGHSH and LQKENI. V gave up 4 bases and J gave up 2 bases; unmatched junction bases: 4. The CDR3 sequence is 14 residues long. In DNA form, the CDR3 reads TGTGCCAGCTCACTGGGACAGGCAACCTACGAGCAGTACTTC. It codes for CASSLGQATYEQYF.

This clone has only a few counts. This chain links TRBV3-1 (or the pseudogene TRBV3-2) with TRBJ1-5; D unresolved. The CDR3 has 17 amino acids. V was pared by 0 bases and J by 2 bases, with 14 bases between. CDR1 is LGHDT, CDR2 YNNKEL, per germline (reference sequence). The CDR3 protein is CASSQESCRYGNQPQHF. CDR3 bases: TGTGCCAGCAGCCAAGAGTCCTGTCGCTATGGCAATCAGCCCCAGCATTTT.

The chain links TRBV24-1 to TRBJ2-1, with 8 bases fitting TRBD1. Germline-derived CDR1 and CDR2 are KGHDR and SFDVKD. The CDR3 spans 15 residues. Trimming at V came to 4 bases and at J to 5 bases, leaving 6 bases not matched to a gene. CDR3 sequence: CATSEWGQVDNEQFF. DNA of the CDR3: TGTGCCACCAGTGAATGGGGACAGGTTGACAATGAGCAGTTCTTC.

V usage is TRBV30 and J usage is TRBJ1-2, with D uncertain. V shed 4 bases and J shed 7 bases, with 13 bases lying between them. The CDR3 covers 12 residues. The germline CDR1 and CDR2 sequences are GTSNPN and SVGIG (reference sequence). For the CDR3, the DNA is TGTGCCTGGAACCCGATCGGTGGTGGCTACACCTTC. It encodes CAWNPIGGGYTF.

The chain recombines TRBV7-2 with TRBJ2-6, with D unresolved. Per germline, CDR1 SGHTA and CDR2 FQGNSA. Trimming took off 5 bases at V and 2 bases at J, with 10 bases between the two ends. CDR3 size: 15 residues. CDR3 sequence: CASSLPTAGANVLTF. For the CDR3, the DNA is TGTGCCAGCAGCCTGCCTACCGCTGGGGCCAACGTCCTGACTTTC. Full variable domain (outside the CDR3, taken from reference TRBV7-2 and TRBJ2-6): GAGVSQSPSNKVTEKGKDVELRCDPISGHTALYWYRQSLGQGLEFLIYFQGNSAPDKSGLPSDRFSAERTGGSVSTLTIQRTQQEDSAVYLCASSLPTAGANVLTFGAGSRLTVL.

This chain connects TRBV11-3 to TRBJ2-2; no definite D call. Germline CDR1 and CDR2: SGHNT and YENEEA. The CDR3 is 15 residues long. The V gene lost 3 bases and the J gene lost 0 bases, with 8 bases spanning the gap. CDR3 coding DNA: TGTGCCAGCAGCTTGAGCGTAACGAACACCGGGGAGCTGTTTTTT. This gives the protein CASSLSVTNTGELFF.

J is TRBJ2-1 and V is TRBV10-2, with a possible D match to TRBD1 (6 bases). There are 15 residues in the CDR3. The germline V gene has CDR1 WSHSY and CDR2 SAAADI. Between the trimmed V and J ends, which lost 5 bases and 6 bases, there was a span of 17 bases. CDR3 in DNA: TGCGCCAGCAGTACAGGGCGCCCTTTGGGCAATGAGCAGTTCTTC. Translation: CASSTGRPLGNEQFF.

This chain uses TRBV7-9 with TRBJ1-1; no reliable D call. The CDR3 runs to 13 residues. CDR1 and CDR2 (germline): SEHNR, FQNEAQ (reference sequence). Trimming shortened V by 8 bases and J by 0 bases, and 10 bases separated the two germline ends. CDR3 DNA sequence: TGTGCCAGCGGGCCCGACATGAACACTGAAGCTTTCTTT. Translating gives CASGPDMNTEAFF.

This chain links TRBV15 with TRBJ2-3, with 8 bases aligning to TRBD2. The CDR3 covers 14 residues. Germline CDR1 is LNHNV and CDR2 is YYDKDF (reference sequence). V lost 5 bases, J lost 4 bases, and 5 bases stayed unmatched. CDR3 in amino acids: CATSRGLAPDTQYF. The CDR3 coding sequence is TGTGCCACCAGCCGCGGACTAGCCCCAGATACGCAGTATTTT.

This clone occurred a few times. The chain is built from TRBV28 and TRBJ1-5; perhaps TRBD1 as D (5 bases). The CDR3 loop spans 14 amino acids. CDR1 is MDHEN, CDR2 SYDVKM, per germline. Trimming stripped 4 bases from V and 5 bases from J, with 12 bases between. In DNA, the CDR3 is TGTGCCAGCAGTTCCAGGGAAGGAGATCAGCCCCAGCATTTT. Amino acids: CASSSREGDQPQHF.

The chain couples TRBV30 to TRBJ1-1; 12 bases align to TRBD1. V was clipped by 1 base and J by 4 bases; unmatched bases: 7. Per the germline V gene, CDR1 is GTSNPN and CDR2 is SVGIG (reference sequence). The CDR3 spans 16 residues. CDR3: CAWSGSRDRGLTEAFF. The CDR3 DNA follows: TGTGCCTGGAGTGGGTCCCGGGACAGGGGGCTCACTGAAGCTTTCTTT. Supplemented by reference TRBV30 and TRBJ1-1, the full variable domain reads SQTIHQWPATLVQPVGSPLSLECTVEGTSNPNLYWYRQAAGRGLQLLFYSVGIGQISSEVPQNLSASRPQDRQFILSSKKLLLSDSGFYLCAWSGSRDRGLTEAFFGQGTRLTVV.

The rearrangement uses TRBV28 and TRBJ2-5, with a weak D call TRBD2 (5 bases). Germline V gives CDR1 MDHEN, CDR2 SYDVKM. Trimming left V 5 bases short and J 7 bases short, with 20 bases between. The CDR3 runs to 15 residues. The DNA for the CDR3 is TGTGCCAGCAGTCCCCCTCTTGACGTTCGGGGGACCCAGTACTTC. It specifies CASSPPLDVRGTQYF.

The rearrangement uses TRBV3-1 (or the pseudogene TRBV3-2) and TRBJ2-3; 8 positions match TRBD2. The CDR3 runs 15 residues. The V segment lost 0 bases and the J segment 7 bases; nucleotides outside the gene matches: 6. Germline loops: CDR1 LGHDT, CDR2 YNNKEL (reference sequence). The CDR3 is CASSQDLSGGNTQYF. DNA of the CDR3: TGTGCCAGCAGCCAAGATTTGAGCGGGGGAAATACGCAGTATTTT.